This is a list of T cell receptor beta chains from one sample in a study of blood T cell repertoires in COVID-19. The repertoire was sequenced with immunoSEQ multiplex PCR; TCRdb's copy has only in-frame clones and lacks some. The data contain nearly 50,000 clones, roughly 86% of them singletons. The specimen sequenced was peripheral blood. The receptors originated from a woman aged 55-69 years with acute or convalescent COVID-19. Both conserved end residues are part of each CDR3. Fields, in order: clone size, D gene, V gene, J gene, CDR3 protein, CDR3 DNA. D genes are given only for firm matches. The listing skips clone size in some rows; elsewhere it reads once, few, many or a size class.

>-|TRBD1|TRBV30|TRBJ1-5
CAWTKGQGAGLQPQHF
TGTGCCTGGACCAAAGGACAGGGGGCCGGGCTGCAGCCCCAGCATTTT
>-|TRBD2|TRBV3-1/TRBV3-2|TRBJ2-1
CASSLAPGLAGGFGNEQFF
TGTGCCAGCAGCCTCGCACCGGGACTAGCGGGGGGGTTCGGAAATGAGCAGTTCTTC
>-|-|TRBV3-1/TRBV3-2|TRBJ2-5
CASRSAVGVYQETQYF
TGTGCCAGCAGATCAGCAGTAGGGGTCTACCAAGAGACCCAGTACTTC
>-|TRBD2|TRBV19|TRBJ2-1
CASSPDRTSGRSGEQFF
TGTGCCAGTAGCCCAGATAGGACTAGCGGGAGATCGGGTGAGCAGTTCTTC
>-|-|TRBV5-5|TRBJ1-6
CASMMGQSNSPLHF
TGTGCCAGCATGATGGGCCAGTCGAATTCACCCCTCCACTTT
>-|TRBD1|TRBV18|TRBJ2-3
CASSSGQVPDTQYF
TGTGCCAGCTCATCCGGACAGGTCCCAGATACGCAGTATTTT
>once|-|TRBV6-5|TRBJ2-3
CASTMDGRADTQYF
TGTGCCAGCACGATGGACGGCAGGGCCGATACGCAGTATTTT
>-|-|TRBV7-2|TRBJ2-5
CASSSRGFETQYF
TGTGCCAGCAGCTCAAGGGGGTTCGAGACCCAGTACTTC
>-|-|TRBV9|TRBJ2-1
CASSVDPAYNEQFF
TGTGCCAGCAGCGTAGATCCGGCCTACAATGAGCAGTTCTTC
>few|-|TRBV19|TRBJ1-5
CASSSQASGQPQHF
TGTGCCAGTAGTTCACAGGCCTCCGGTCAGCCCCAGCATTTT
>-|-|TRBV9|TRBJ1-3
CASSGGSPGNTIYF
TGTGCCAGCAGCGGAGGCAGCCCTGGAAACACCATATATTTT
>-|-|TRBV18|TRBJ1-1
CASSLVEGLEAFF
TGTGCCAGCTCTCTCGTGGAGGGCCTGGAAGCTTTCTTT
>-|TRBD1|TRBV27|TRBJ1-2
CASRGQGAFGYTF
TGTGCCAGCAGAGGACAGGGAGCGTTTGGCTACACCTTC
>-|TRBD1|TRBV7-9|TRBJ2-7
CASSPGQGASEQYF
TGTGCCAGCAGCCCCGGACAGGGGGCAAGCGAGCAGTACTTC
>-|-|TRBV10-2|TRBJ2-3
CASSERGGPPDTQYF
TGCGCCAGCAGTGAGAGGGGGGGCCCCCCAGATACGCAGTATTTT
>-|TRBD1|TRBV7-3|TRBJ2-1
CASSLGSGTGAYNEQFF
TGTGCCAGCAGCTTAGGTTCCGGGACAGGGGCCTACAATGAGCAGTTCTTC
>once|-|TRBV4-1|TRBJ1-3
CASSQTEAGNTIYF
TGCGCCAGCAGCCAGACCGAGGCTGGAAACACCATATATTTT
>-|TRBD1|TRBV6-7|TRBJ1-5
CASSYESDREIWQPQHF
TGTGCCAGCAGTTACGAGTCGGACAGGGAGATTTGGCAGCCCCAGCATTTT
>once|TRBD1|TRBV30|TRBJ1-1
CAWSVHRDRDTEAFF
TGTGCCTGGAGTGTACACAGGGACAGGGACACTGAAGCTTTCTTT
>once|-|TRBV3-1/TRBV3-2|TRBJ1-5
CASSPAGSNQPQHF
TGTGCCAGCAGCCCCGCAGGGAGCAATCAGCCCCAGCATTTT
>-|-|TRBV18|TRBJ1-1
CASSPSPIRGNTEAFF
TGTGCCAGCTCACCATCCCCCATTAGGGGGAACACTGAAGCTTTCTTT
>-|TRBD1|TRBV27|TRBJ1-6
CASSTLTGSNSPLHF
TGTGCCAGCAGTACCCTGACAGGGAGTAATTCACCCCTCCACTTT
>-|TRBD1|TRBV6-5|TRBJ2-7
CASTQGQGAQEQYF
TGTGCCAGCACGCAGGGACAGGGGGCTCAAGAGCAGTACTTC
>-|-|TRBV28|TRBJ1-5
CASSLLGGQPQHF
TGTGCCAGCAGTTTGTTGGGAGGCCAGCCCCAGCATTTT
>once|-|TRBV15|TRBJ2-3
CATSRDFGTDTQYF
TGTGCCACCAGCAGAGACTTCGGCACAGATACGCAGTATTTT
>-|-|TRBV5-8|TRBJ1-3
CASSLGQPSSGNTIYF
TGTGCCAGCAGCTTGGGACAGCCCAGCTCTGGAAACACCATATATTTT
>-|-|TRBV14|TRBJ2-4
CASSHTSKAENIQYF
TGTGCCAGCAGCCACACCAGCAAGGCGGAAAACATTCAGTACTTC
>-|TRBD2|TRBV10-3|TRBJ2-5
CAITQAGGAQETQYF
TGTGCCATCACCCAAGCCGGGGGGGCACAAGAGACCCAGTACTTC